Listed below are T cell receptor beta chains from one sample, sequenced in a study of cytomegalovirus exposure and HLA in healthy donors. Produced via immunoSEQ multiplex PCR; TCRdb's table is partial and in-frame only. The table shows around 100,000 clones, with 55% to 75% occurring only once. What was sequenced was PBMCs. The source is a man aged 25-45 years in good health and CMV-seropositive. CDR3s include the opening cysteine and the closing phenylalanine or tryptophan. The D gene is left open where the match is weak. A row's size may be missing; if present it is once, few, many or a size class.

>TRBJ1-4|TRBV2|-|-
CASSATQWGRQEKLFF
TGTGCCAGCAGTGCCACCCAGTGGGGGAGGCAAGAAAAACTGTTTTTT
>TRBJ1-1|TRBV5-6|-|once
CASSLDQIFMNTEAFF
TGTGCCAGCAGCTTGGATCAGATATTCATGAACACTGAAGCTTTCTTT
>TRBJ1-1|TRBV2|-|-
CASTSGNTEAFF
TGTGCCAGCACGAGTGGGAACACTGAAGCTTTCTTT
>TRBJ1-3|TRBV25-1|-|-
CASSESWGGSGNTIYF
TGTGCCAGCAGTGAGAGTTGGGGGGGCTCTGGAAACACCATATATTTT
>TRBJ1-2|TRBV19|TRBD1|few
CASSIKGAGYGYTF
TGTGCCAGTAGTATCAAGGGGGCCGGCTATGGCTACACCTTC
>TRBJ1-1|TRBV28|-|-
CASSLAQQVTSTEAFF
TGTGCCAGCAGTTTAGCCCAACAGGTTACGAGCACTGAAGCTTTCTTT
>TRBJ2-3|TRBV30|TRBD2|-
CASAERGARGDTQYF
TGTGCCTCCGCGGAGCGGGGGGCGAGAGGGGATACGCAGTATTTT
>TRBJ2-3|TRBV10-1|TRBD2|-
CASSESSGATDTQYF
TGCGCCAGCAGTGAGTCGAGCGGGGCCACAGATACGCAGTATTTT
>TRBJ2-1|TRBV29-1|-|-
CSVEGDPGVGVSFYEQFF
TGCAGCGTTGAAGGCGACCCGGGAGTGGGTGTAAGTTTCTATGAGCAGTTCTTC
>TRBJ2-7|TRBV11-2|TRBD2|-
CASSLDREGAYEQYF
TGTGCCAGCAGCTTAGATCGGGAGGGGGCCTACGAGCAGTACTTC
>TRBJ1-1|TRBV5-1|-|few
CASSLGRENTEAFF
TGCGCCAGCAGCCTTGGTCGGGAGAACACTGAAGCTTTCTTT
>TRBJ2-2|TRBV11-1|-|-
CASSPRVVITGELFF
TGTGCCAGCAGCCCCAGGGTTGTGATCACCGGGGAGCTGTTTTTT
>TRBJ1-2|TRBV27|TRBD1|few
CASNPSVSGTGYHYGYTF
TGTGCCAGCAACCCGTCGGTGAGCGGGACAGGGTATCACTATGGCTACACCTTC
>TRBJ2-3|TRBV29-1|-|-
CSVELPARSSTQYF
TGCAGCGTTGAACTTCCCGCCCGAAGCTCTACGCAGTATTTT
>TRBJ1-1|TRBV28|-|-
CASNRGNTEAFF
TGTGCCAGCAACCGAGGAAACACTGAAGCTTTCTTT
>TRBJ1-1|TRBV6-6|TRBD1|-
CASSPTGWNTEAFF
TGTGCCAGCAGCCCGACAGGGTGGAACACTGAAGCTTTCTTT
>TRBJ2-6|TRBV7-7|-|-
CASSPTRVANVLTF
TGTGCTAGCAGCCCAACTAGAGTCGCCAACGTCCTGACTTTC
>TRBJ1-2|TRBV7-9|-|few
CASSGTLQGAGGYTF
TGTGCCAGCAGCGGTACACTACAGGGCGCGGGTGGCTACACCTTC
>TRBJ1-1|TRBV2|-|-
CASSYETGLNTEAFF
TGTGCCAGCAGCTATGAGACAGGCTTGAACACTGAAGCTTTCTTT
>TRBJ2-3|TRBV18|TRBD2|-
CASSPTPVGGRENTQYF
TGTGCCAGCTCACCAACACCGGTTGGCGGGAGGGAAAATACGCAGTATTTT
>TRBJ1-5|TRBV19|TRBD1|few
CASSRTGSNQPQHF
TGTGCCAGTAGTCGGACAGGGAGTAATCAGCCCCAGCATTTT
>TRBJ2-7|TRBV6-6|-|-
CASSLGASSYEQYF
TGTGCCAGCAGCCTGGGGGCTTCCTCCTACGAGCAGTACTTC
>TRBJ1-4|TRBV19|-|-
CASSMGPPTNEKLFF
TGTGCCAGTAGTATGGGCCCGCCAACTAATGAAAAACTGTTTTTT
>TRBJ1-3|TRBV7-2|-|-
CASSRNAGIAGNTIYF
TGTGCCAGCAGCCGTAACGCAGGGATCGCAGGAAACACCATATATTTT
>TRBJ1-2|TRBV5-1|-|-
CASSLGTGYYGYTF
TGCGCCAGCAGCTTGGGTACAGGATACTATGGCTACACCTTC
>TRBJ1-2|TRBV27|TRBD1|-
CASSLTGGPNYGYTF
TGTGCCAGCAGTCTTACAGGGGGCCCAAACTATGGCTACACCTTC